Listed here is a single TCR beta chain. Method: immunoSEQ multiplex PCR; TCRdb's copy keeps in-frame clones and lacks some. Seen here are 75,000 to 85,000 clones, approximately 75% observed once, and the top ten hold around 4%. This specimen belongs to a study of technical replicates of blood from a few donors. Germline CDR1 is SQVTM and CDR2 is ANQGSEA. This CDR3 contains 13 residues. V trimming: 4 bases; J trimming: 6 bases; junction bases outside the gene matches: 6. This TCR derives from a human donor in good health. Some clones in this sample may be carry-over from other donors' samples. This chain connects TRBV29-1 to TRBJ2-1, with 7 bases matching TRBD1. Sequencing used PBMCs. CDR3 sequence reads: CSVVGAGGNEQFF. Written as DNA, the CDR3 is TGCAGCGTTGTCGGGGCAGGGGGCAATGAGCAGTTCTTC.